These 21 T cell receptor beta chains share one sample of origin, sequenced in a study of T cells in Graves' hyperthyroidism and ophthalmopathy. Researchers amplified the TCR beta CDR3 regions from RNA transcripts. The HTBI set primed first-round TCR CDR3 RT-PCR. TCRdb redid the calling of the multiplex PCR reads with MiXCR, one entry per CDR3 protein. The sample carries about 380,000 distinct CDR3 sequences, approximately 13% recorded once. Specimen: blood. The receptors come from a man aged 25 to 40 with Graves' hyperthyroidism that later progressed to Graves' ophthalmopathy.

The table lists this clonotype with many counts. The chain is built from TRBV3-1 and TRBJ2-5, with 7 bases fitting TRBD2. Per germline, CDR1 LGHDT and CDR2 YNNKEL (reference sequence). The CDR3 totals 14 residues. V trimming: 4 bases; J trimming: 5 bases; junction bases outside the gene matches: 7. This CDR3 is CASSLPGGTETQYF. Written as DNA, the CDR3 is TGTGCCAGCAGCCTCCCCGGGGGGACGGAGACCCAGTACTTC.

This clonotype came up many times. The chain carries TRBV11-2 and TRBJ2-1; either TRBD1 or TRBD2 may fit D (5 bases each). The CDR3 loop spans 17 amino acids. Trimming cost V 6 bases and J 10 bases, with 28 bases left between them. In germline, CDR1 is SGHAT, CDR2 FQNNGV. The CDR3 DNA reads as TGTGCCAGCAGAGGGGAAGACAGTGGGAGCGGTAGGTTAGAGCAGTTCTTC. It translates to CASRGEDSGSGRLEQFF.

The chain employs TRBV29-1 and TRBJ2-3, with D perhaps TRBD2 (5 bases). The CDR3 sequence is 15 residues long. Germline values: CDR1 SQVTM, CDR2 ANQGSEA. V lost 5 bases to trimming and J lost 1 base, with 16 bases between them. The DNA for the CDR3 is TGCAGCGTTCAATTTATTGAGGGTGGCACAGATACGCAGTATTTT. This translates into CSVQFIEGGTDTQYF.

J is TRBJ1-6 and V is TRBV2; tentative D call: TRBD1 (6 bases). CDR3 length: 16 residues. Germline V gives CDR1 SNHLY, CDR2 FYNNEI. V was pared by 2 bases and J by 12 bases, with 20 bases between. The CDR3 DNA sequence: TGTGCCAGCAGTGAATTGTTGGGGGCTCGTAGGGGACCCCTCCACTTT. Its translation is CASSELLGARRGPLHF.

There are many counts of this clonotype. This chain connects TRBV6-1 to TRBJ2-5; 7 bases match TRBD1. Trimming removed 5 bases from V and 2 bases from J; junction bases left unmatched: 11. This CDR3 spans 16 amino acids. Germline-derived CDR1 and CDR2 are MNHNS and SASEGT. DNA for the CDR3: TGTGCCAGCAGTCCCACTTGGACAGGAAAGCAAGAGACCCAGTACTTC. This gives the protein CASSPTWTGKQETQYF.

The chain links TRBV30 to TRBJ1-1, with unresolved D. The length of the CDR3 is 15 residues. Trimming took off 0 bases at V and 1 base at J, with 12 bases between the two ends. Germline CDR1 reads GTSNPN; CDR2 reads SVGIG (reference sequence). The CDR3 coding sequence is TGTGCCTGGAGTGTACTATATGGCAGGAACACTGAAGCTTTCTTT. Its protein is CAWSVLYGRNTEAFF.

The J gene is TRBJ2-5, the V gene TRBV5-1; 8 nucleotides match TRBD2. V shed 5 bases and J 4 bases; nucleotides not matched to a gene: 13. The CDR3 consists of 16 residues. Germline CDR1 and CDR2: SGHRS and YFSETQ. The CDR3 region has the DNA TGCGCCAGCAGGACTACTAGCGGCCCTAATGGAGAGACCCAGTACTTC. Protein sequence: CASRTTSGPNGETQYF.

The sample holds many counts of this clonotype. The rearrangement uses TRBV15 and TRBJ2-3, with D unclear. There are 13 residues in the CDR3. V gave up 5 bases and J gave up 7 bases, with 13 bases separating them. CDR1 is LNHNV, CDR2 YYDKDF, per germline (reference sequence). CDR3 DNA: TGTGCCACCAGCTCCAGCAAAGGACATACGCAGTATTTT. Translation gives CATSSSKGHTQYF. The entire variable domain, with the rest obtained from reference TRBV15 and TRBJ2-3, is as follows: DAMVIQNPRYQVTQFGKPVTLSCSQTLNHNVMYWYQQKSSQAPKLLFHYYDKDFNNEADTPDNFQSRRPNTSFCFLDIRSPGLGDTAMYLCATSSSKGHTQYFGPGTRLTVL.

CDR3: CASGLTDRGDRYTF. The CDR3 DNA sequence: TGTGCTAGTGGTTTAACGGACAGGGGGGACCGCTACACCTTC. The chain uses TRBV12-5 and TRBJ1-2, with TRBD1 matching over 10 bases. J lost 9 bases, V lost 3 bases, and 7 bases had no gene match. Germline CDR1 and CDR2: LGHNT and FRNRAP. This CDR3 region has 14 residues. The full variable domain, its missing parts supplied by reference TRBV12-5 and TRBJ1-2, is DARVTQTPRHKVTEMGQEVTMRCQPILGHNTVFWYRQTMMQGLELLAYFRNRAPLDDSGMPKDRFSAEMPDATLATLKIQPSEPRDSAVYFCASGLTDRGDRYTFGSGTRLTVV.

The chain combines TRBV20-1 with TRBJ2-1; 9 bases match TRBD1. This CDR3 has 15 amino acids. The J segment lost 9 bases and the V segment lost 2 bases, leaving 11 bases of the junction unmatched. The germline CDR1 and CDR2 sequences are DFQATT and SNEGSKA (reference sequence). The CDR3 sequence: CSARYAQGAQGEQFF. CDR3 sequence (DNA): TGCAGTGCTAGATACGCACAGGGGGCGCAGGGTGAGCAGTTCTTC.

This clonotype appeared many times. The chain couples TRBV18 to TRBJ1-2; D uncertain. The CDR3 sequence is 14 residues long. In germline, CDR1 is KGHSH, CDR2 LQKENI. V was pared by 6 bases and J by 0 bases, with 11 bases between. The CDR3 DNA is TGTGCCAGCTCGGGTAGGGAAACTAACTATGGCTACACCTTC. Its translation is CASSGRETNYGYTF.

Ten or more counts support this clonotype. The chain recombines TRBV3-1 with TRBJ2-5, with 7 bases that match TRBD1. Germline V gene data show CDR1 as LGHDT and CDR2 as YNNKEL (reference sequence). CDR3 length: 14 amino acids. V dropped 3 bases and J dropped 5; count of bases not matched to a gene: 6. The DNA for the CDR3 is TGTGCCAGCAGCCACCGAGGGACAGTGGAGACCCAGTACTTC. This encodes CASSHRGTVETQYF.

Many counts were recorded for this clonotype. The V and J genes are TRBV6-1 and TRBJ2-1; D might be TRBD1 (7 bases). Germline V gene lookup returns CDR1 MNHNS and CDR2 SASEGT. This CDR3 has 15 residues. The germline V and J ends were trimmed by 3 bases and 4 bases, with 13 bases remaining between them. The CDR3 coding sequence is TGTGCCAGCAGTGATTACAGGGGAGGTTACAATGAGCAGTTCTTC. It is translated as CASSDYRGGYNEQFF.

This clonotype was seen repeatedly, ten times or more. This rearrangement joins TRBV3-1 to TRBJ1-1; TRBD1 aligns across 7 bases. The CDR3 runs to 14 residues. Trimming took 2 bases from V and 5 from J; bases not matched to a gene: 5. Germline assignment: CDR1 LGHDT and CDR2 YNNKEL (reference sequence). The CDR3 nucleotides read TGTGCCAGCAGCCAAAACAGGGGAGGTACTGAAGCTTTCTTT. Protein: CASSQNRGGTEAFF.

This clonotype came up a few times. CDR3 in DNA: TGTGCCAGCAGTTCACTACAGGGGAGCTCCTACAATGAGCAGTTCTTC. Its protein product is CASSSLQGSSYNEQFF. This chain joins TRBV6-2 or TRBV6-3 and TRBJ2-1; 7 bases align to TRBD1. The CDR3 sequence is 16 residues long. The trim removed 4 bases at V and 0 bases at J, leaving 6 bases unmatched. CDR1 is MNHEY, CDR2 SVGEGT, per germline.

This clonotype was counted ten times or more. The chain is built from TRBV11-2 and TRBJ2-5; unclear D gene. V shed 4 bases and J shed 0 bases, with 6 bases lying between them. Germline lookup yields CDR1 SGHAT and CDR2 FQNNGV. The CDR3 sequence is 13 residues long. The CDR3 spells CASSSRHQETQYF. The CDR3 nucleotides read TGTGCCAGCAGCTCCCGGCACCAAGAGACCCAGTACTTC.

In this sample, this clonotype turned up a few times. This chain links TRBV6-1 with TRBJ1-1, with 8 bases lining up with TRBD1. The V segment lost 4 bases and the J segment 1 base; nucleotides outside the gene matches: 5. Germline-derived CDR1 and CDR2 are MNHNS and SASEGT. The CDR3 sequence is 15 residues long. CDR3 protein: CASSAPDRANTEAFF. The CDR3 nucleotides read TGTGCCAGCAGTGCACCGGACAGGGCGAACACTGAAGCTTTCTTT.

At least ten counts were recorded for this clonotype. The gene calls are TRBV15 and TRBJ2-7; no reliable D call. V gave up 0 bases and J gave up 6 bases, with 6 bases separating them. This CDR3 has 12 residues. Looked up from germline, CDR1 is LNHNV and CDR2 is YYDKDF (reference sequence). The CDR3 here is CATSRDRGEQYF. CDR3 coding DNA: TGTGCCACCAGCAGAGACCGCGGCGAGCAGTACTTC.

This clonotype was detected many times. The chain combines TRBV12-3 or TRBV12-4 with TRBJ1-2; TRBD1 agrees at 7 bases. V lost 2 bases and J lost 4; bases outside the gene matches: 7. The CDR3 sequence is 15 residues long. The CDR3: CASSLIRTGLYGYTF. The CDR3 coding sequence is TGTGCCAGCAGTTTAATTAGGACAGGCCTCTATGGCTACACCTTC.

This clonotype showed up just a few times. DNA for the CDR3: TGCGCCAGCAGCCCAAATACTAGCGGGGAGCAGTTCTTC. Amino acid sequence: CASSPNTSGEQFF. The J gene is TRBJ2-1, the V gene TRBV5-1; 9 nucleotides align to TRBD2. Germline assignment: CDR1 SGHRS and CDR2 YFSETQ. V lost 4 bases and J lost 10; bases outside the gene matches: 6. The CDR3 totals 13 residues. Full variable domain (missing parts from reference TRBV5-1 and TRBJ2-1): KAGVTQTPRYLIKTRGQQVTLSCSPISGHRSVSWYQQTPGQGLQFLFEYFSETQRNKGNFPGRFSGRQFSNSRSEMNVSTLELGDSALYLCASSPNTSGEQFFGPGTRLTVL.

This clonotype showed up many times. The chain uses TRBV4-1 and TRBJ1-1, with D unclear. Germline CDR1 and CDR2: MGHRA and YSYEKL. This CDR3 comprises 13 residues. Trimming cost V 2 bases and J 3 bases, with 7 bases left between them. CDR3: CASSQFQYTEAFF. As DNA, the CDR3 is TGCGCCAGCAGCCAATTTCAGTACACTGAAGCTTTCTTT.